Presented here are 20 T cell receptor beta chains from one specimen sequenced in a study of blood T cells in healthy people across ages. Primers used in a second PCR of roughly 6 to 12 cycles were a sample-barcoded 5' primer and a J-beta primer mix. A single record per CDR3 protein comes from TCRdb applying MiXCR to the 5' RACE reads. The table lists 700,000 to 800,000 distinct CDR3 sequences, roughly two fifths of them singletons. The sample comprised blood. The receptors derive from a woman aged 55-70 years in good health.

V usage is TRBV27 and J usage is TRBJ2-5; the match to TRBD1 covers 8 bases. V was clipped by 6 bases and J by 11 bases; unmatched bases: 17. The CDR3 loop spans 15 amino acids. Germline V gives CDR1 MNHEY, CDR2 SMNVEV (reference sequence). The CDR3 region has the DNA TGTGCCAGCAGCTCCGTTGGACAGGGCCTCAATGAGCAGTACTTC. Translating gives CASSSVGQGLNEQYF.

This clonotype was seen a handful of times. V is TRBV20-1 and J is TRBJ2-7; no clear D. Germline V gene lookup returns CDR1 DFQATT and CDR2 SNEGSKA (reference sequence). V was cut by 6 bases and J by 3 bases, with 12 bases left in between. This CDR3 is 12 amino acids long. The CDR3 nucleotides are TGCAGTGCGCAACGGCAGGACTACGAGCAGTACTTC. This gives the protein CSAQRQDYEQYF.

A single count supports this clonotype. The genes are TRBV5-1 and TRBJ1-4, with D hard to call. CDR1 and CDR2 from the germline V gene are SGHRS and YFSETQ. This CDR3 has 18 residues. Trimming took 2 bases from V and 0 from J, leaving 17 bases between them. The CDR3 reads CASSLWGGSYATNEKLFF. CDR3 nucleotides: TGCGCCAGCAGCTTATGGGGTGGCTCCTACGCAACTAATGAAAAACTGTTTTTT.

The chain recombines TRBV6-1 with TRBJ1-5; TRBD1 might be the D (5 bases). Trimming took off 7 bases at V and 5 bases at J, with 12 bases between the two ends. This CDR3 has 13 amino acids. Germline CDR1 and CDR2: MNHNS and SASEGT. CDR3 sequence (DNA): TGTGCCAGCATTGACAGCGTTTATCAGCCCCAGCATTTT. Translated, it gives CASIDSVYQPQHF.

This chain uses TRBV28 with TRBJ1-5; D is possibly TRBD1 (6 bases). V lost 5 bases to trimming and J lost 7 bases, with 12 bases between them. In germline, CDR1 is MDHEN, CDR2 SYDVKM. This CDR3 is 13 amino acids long. The CDR3 sequence is CASSKLQGQPQHF. DNA for the CDR3: TGTGCCAGCAGTAAACTACAGGGACAGCCCCAGCATTTT.

CDR3: CASSLGTVSPLHF. The CDR3 DNA sequence: TGTGCCAGCAGCTTGGGGACGGTCTCACCCCTCCACTTT. The gene calls are TRBV5-5 and TRBJ1-6; D remains unclear. The germline CDR1 and CDR2 sequences are SGHKS and YYEKEE (reference sequence). CDR3 length: 13 amino acids. V was pared by 0 bases and J by 10 bases, with 8 bases between.

This clonotype occurred a few times. V gene TRBV20-1 combines with J gene TRBJ2-1; TRBD2 aligns across 8 bases. CDR3 length: 15 amino acids. Per germline, CDR1 DFQATT and CDR2 SNEGSKA (reference sequence). Trimming removed 4 bases from V and 0 bases from J; junction bases left unmatched: 5. CDR3 loop: CSATSGPSSYNEQFF. As DNA, the CDR3 is TGCAGTGCTACTAGCGGGCCTAGCTCCTACAATGAGCAGTTCTTC.

The V and J genes are TRBV12-3 or TRBV12-4 and TRBJ2-3; TRBD1 matches 8 bases. V lost 2 bases, J lost 1 base, and 11 bases stayed unmatched. The CDR3 has 18 amino acids. The CDR3 sequence: CASSLQGALKWGTDTQYF. The CDR3, as DNA: TGTGCCAGCAGTTTACAGGGGGCGCTTAAATGGGGCACAGATACGCAGTATTTT.

The rearrangement joins TRBV4-2 to TRBJ1-5; D is ambiguous. Germline V gives CDR1 LGHNA, CDR2 YNFKEQ. Deletions cut 0 bases from V and 1 base from J, with 13 bases between. The CDR3 is 17 amino acids. DNA for the CDR3: TGTGCCAGCAGCCAAGATAGGTGGGCAGAAAGCAATCAGCCCCAGCATTTT. Its protein product is CASSQDRWAESNQPQHF.

This chain links TRBV7-3 with TRBJ2-7; possible D gene TRBD2, 6 bases. Trimming cost V 2 bases and J 5 bases, with 13 bases left between them. The CDR3 contains 14 residues. The germline V gene encodes CDR1 SGHTA and CDR2 FQGTGA. CDR3 residues: CASSLGGYWDEQYF. The CDR3 bases are TGTGCCAGCAGCTTAGGAGGGTATTGGGACGAGCAGTACTTC. Complete variable domain (other parts from reference TRBV7-3 and TRBJ2-7): GAGVSQTPSNKVTEKGKYVELRCDPISGHTALYWYRQSLGQGPEFLIYFQGTGAADDSGLPNDRFFAVRPEGSVSTLKIQRTERGDSAVYLCASSLGGYWDEQYFGPGTRLTVT.

Remarks on this clonotype: A much larger clonotype is one base distant, so this may be a read error. This chain joins TRBV7-3 and TRBJ2-5, with unresolved D. The CDR3 totals 13 residues. Germline CDR1 SGHTA, CDR2 FQGTGA. CDR3 residues: CASSPPNQEAQYF. The CDR3 region has the DNA TGTGCCAGCAGCCCACCCAACCAAGAGGCCCAGTACTTC.

This chain links TRBV10-1 with TRBJ2-3; D is possibly TRBD2 (6 bases). This CDR3 is 14 amino acids long. V lost 2 bases to trimming and J lost 2 bases, with 8 bases between them. The germline V gene encodes CDR1 WNHNN and CDR2 SYGVQD (reference sequence). DNA for the CDR3: TGCGCCAGCAGTGAGCGGGGGTTCACAGATACGCAGTATTTT. This sequence encodes CASSERGFTDTQYF.

This rearrangement joins TRBV20-1 to TRBJ1-4; 8 bases agree with TRBD1. J was trimmed by 6 bases and V by 2 bases; bases with no gene match: 2. The CDR3 has 13 residues. Germline-derived CDR1 and CDR2 are DFQATT and SNEGSKA (reference sequence). In nucleotides, the CDR3 is TGCAGTGCTAGACAGGGGGCTTATGAAAAACTGTTTTTT. Translated: CSARQGAYEKLFF.

The V and J genes are TRBV4-2 and TRBJ2-7; 9 bases line up with TRBD2. The CDR3 runs 16 residues. J lost 3 bases, V lost 1 base, and 7 bases had no gene match. Per the germline V gene, CDR1 is LGHNA and CDR2 is YNFKEQ. CDR3 region: CASSQVSSGDLYEQYF. For the CDR3, the DNA is TGTGCCAGCAGCCAAGTGTCTAGCGGGGACCTCTACGAGCAGTACTTC.

V usage is TRBV18 and J usage is TRBJ1-5; tentatively, D is TRBD1 (5 bases). Germline CDR1 reads KGHSH; CDR2 reads LQKENI. V gave up 3 bases and J gave up 6 bases, with 12 bases separating them. The CDR3 spans 14 residues. The CDR3 loop is CASSPGGEGQPQHF. Here the CDR3 DNA reads TGTGCCAGCTCACCCGGGGGTGAGGGTCAGCCCCAGCATTTT.

The V gene is TRBV10-3, the J gene TRBJ1-2; D gene uncertain. Trimming cost V 3 bases and J 12 bases, with 11 bases left between them. CDR1 ENHRY and CDR2 SYGVKD come from the germline V gene. CDR3 size: 11 residues. This CDR3 is CAISDGVINTF. The CDR3 coding sequence is TGTGCCATCAGTGACGGGGTTATAAACACCTTC.

The chain has TRBV6-2 or TRBV6-3 and TRBJ1-5; D is possibly TRBD1 (6 bases). The length of the CDR3 is 17 residues. The germline CDR1 and CDR2 sequences are MNHEY and SVGEGT. V gave up 0 bases and J gave up 5 bases, with 17 bases separating them. For the CDR3, the DNA is TGTGCCAGCAGTTACTCCACACAGGGAATCGGCGATCAGCCCCAGCATTTT. As protein: CASSYSTQGIGDQPQHF.

The chain is built from TRBV4-3 and TRBJ2-3; D gene ambiguous. This CDR3 has 16 residues. V was clipped by 2 bases and J by 2 bases, with 14 bases between them. Germline lookup yields CDR1 LGHNA and CDR2 YSLEER. CDR3 DNA: TGCGCCAGCAGCCAAACTATATACGGTGCCACAGATACGCAGTATTTT. Its translation: CASSQTIYGATDTQYF.

This clonotype was observed a single time. The chain recombines TRBV20-1 with TRBJ2-3; maybe TRBD1 (5 bases). This CDR3 has 14 amino acids. Per the germline V gene, CDR1 is DFQATT and CDR2 is SNEGSKA (reference sequence). Trimming cost V 5 bases and J 2 bases, with 14 bases left between them. CDR3 sequence reads: CSAFSTTDTDTQYF. The DNA for the CDR3 is TGCAGTGCTTTTTCGACGACAGACACAGATACGCAGTATTTT.

This clonotype has only a few counts. The chain uses TRBV10-3 and TRBJ2-7, with 11 bases identical to TRBD1. This CDR3 has 18 amino acids. The germline gives CDR1 ENHRY, CDR2 SYGVKD. The ends lost 2 bases at V and 1 base at J; junction bases unmatched: 10. This CDR3 reads CAISEAGDRGFRSYEQYF. The DNA for the CDR3 is TGTGCCATCAGTGAGGCCGGGGACAGGGGGTTTCGATCCTACGAGCAGTACTTC.